This T cell receptor beta chain was recorded in a study of sequential checkpoint blockade in melanoma. The study's findings and limits: In arm A, pretreatment tumor clonality was associated with response. Clinical benefit was about 30 times likelier when tumor T-cell fraction and clonality increased.

CDR3 size: 11 residues. Trimming left V 4 bases short and J 8 bases short, with 11 bases between. The germline V gene has CDR1 GTSNPN and CDR2 SVGIG (reference sequence). This clone was seen only a few times. Its antigen remains unknown. Indicated treatment: randomized to nivolumab then ipilimumab (arm A) or the reverse (arm B). No patient had prior DNA-damaging chemotherapy. Repertoires were generated with immunoSEQ multiplex PCR, while TCRdb's copy carries only in-frame clones and drops some. The table shows fewer than 20,000 clones, with approximately 27% occurring only once. The specimen comprised tumor tissue (inferred from file names), sampled from a patient given nivolumab and ipilimumab in sequence. This sequence joins TRBV30 and TRBJ1-2; D is undetermined. The sequence was collected from a human donor with melanoma. CDR3 nucleotides: TGTGCCTGGACCGGAAACTTCGGCTACACCTTC. This encodes CAWTGNFGYTF.